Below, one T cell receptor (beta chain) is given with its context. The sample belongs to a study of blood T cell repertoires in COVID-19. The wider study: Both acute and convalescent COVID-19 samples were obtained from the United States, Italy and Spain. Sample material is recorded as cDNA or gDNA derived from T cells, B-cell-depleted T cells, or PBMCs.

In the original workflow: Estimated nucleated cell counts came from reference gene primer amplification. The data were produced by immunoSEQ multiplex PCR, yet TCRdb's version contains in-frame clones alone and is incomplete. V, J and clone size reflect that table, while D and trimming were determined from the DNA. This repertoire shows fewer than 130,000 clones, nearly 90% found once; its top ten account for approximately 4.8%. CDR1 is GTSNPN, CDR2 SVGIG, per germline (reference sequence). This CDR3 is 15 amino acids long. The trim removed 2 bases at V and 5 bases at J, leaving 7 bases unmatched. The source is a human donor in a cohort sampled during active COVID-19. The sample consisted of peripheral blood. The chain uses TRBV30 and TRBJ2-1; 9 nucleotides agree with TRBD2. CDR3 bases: TGTGCCTGGAGTACGGCGGGAGGGTTCAACAATGAGCAGTTCTTC. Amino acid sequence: CAWSTAGGFNNEQFF.